This T cell receptor beta chain was captured in a study of blood T cells in healthy people across ages. Study results and caveats: The study lacked donor CMV status, which possibly confounded expanded clonotype changes. Roughly linearly, TCR beta diversity per million T cells fell as age increased.

The sample holds many counts of this clonotype. Its cognate antigen is unknown. Looked up from germline, CDR1 is MDHEN and CDR2 is SYDVKM. The CDR3 is 13 amino acids. V was clipped by 6 bases and J by 6 bases; unmatched bases: 7. Then a second PCR, running about 7 to 11 cycles, was carried out with a sample-barcoded 5' primer and a J-beta primer mix. Each TCR beta cDNA got a 12-nucleotide random molecular identifier. TCRdb processed the 5' RACE reads anew with MiXCR; each CDR3 protein has one entry. The data hold 650,000 to 700,000 distinct CDR3 sequences, with about a third observed a single time. The clonotype comes from a woman older than 75 in good health. V gene TRBV28 combines with J gene TRBJ2-5; TRBD1 aligns across 7 bases. Sequencing was performed on blood. For the CDR3, the DNA is TGTGCCAGCAGGCGACAGGGAAGGAAGACCCAGTACTTC. This gives the protein CASRRQGRKTQYF.